Sequencing of this T cell receptor (beta chain) was carried out in a study of blood T cell repertoires in COVID-19. Study information: Acute and convalescent COVID-19 specimens originated in the United States, Italy and Spain. In each case, the material was cDNA or gDNA derived from T cells, B-cell-depleted T cells, or PBMCs.

Patients at the Seattle site were enrolled during active infection and followed longitudinally. Trimming stripped 5 bases from V and 10 bases from J, with 24 bases between. This CDR3 spans 16 amino acids. Germline CDR1 MDHEN, CDR2 SYDVKM. Per the original methods: From reference gene primer amplification, estimates of nucleated cell counts were derived. Generated by immunoSEQ multiplex PCR, the TCRdb table keeps only in-frame clones and is missing some. From that table come the V and J calls and clone size; the DNA was used to work out D and trimming. The sample lists 300,000 to 350,000 clones, roughly 88% seen once, with 2.5% to 3.5% in the top ten.

Sequencing used peripheral blood. The genes are TRBV28 and TRBJ2-1; the D gene is possibly TRBD1 (6 bases). This receptor was taken from a woman under 40 with COVID-19, enrolled during active disease. CDR3 loop: CASSTSQPGHKGEQFF. The CDR3 DNA sequence: TGTGCCAGCAGTACCTCCCAACCGGGACACAAGGGAGAGCAGTTCTTC. Combining the CDR3 with reference TRBV28 and TRBJ2-1 gives the whole variable domain DVKVTQSSRYLVKRTGEKVFLECVQDMDHENMFWYRQDPGLGLRLIYFSYDVKMKEKGDIPEGYSVSREKKERFSLILESASTNQTSMYLCASSTSQPGHKGEQFFGPGTRLTVL.